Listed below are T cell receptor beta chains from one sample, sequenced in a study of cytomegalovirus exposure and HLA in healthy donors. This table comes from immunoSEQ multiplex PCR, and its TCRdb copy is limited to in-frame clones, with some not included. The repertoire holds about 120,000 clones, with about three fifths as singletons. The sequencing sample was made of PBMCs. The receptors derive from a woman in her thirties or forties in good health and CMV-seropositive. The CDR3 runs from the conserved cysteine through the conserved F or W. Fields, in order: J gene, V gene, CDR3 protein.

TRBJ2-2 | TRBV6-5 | CASMVVPGTGELFF
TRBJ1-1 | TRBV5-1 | CASSPGGNTEAFF
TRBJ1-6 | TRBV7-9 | CASALTERESPLHF
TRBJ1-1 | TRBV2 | CASSASAGGRNTEAFF
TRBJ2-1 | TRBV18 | CASSSGVEQFF
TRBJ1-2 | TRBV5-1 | CASRGTLDLNYGYTF
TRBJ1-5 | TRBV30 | CAWTPGTVPSYSNQPQHF
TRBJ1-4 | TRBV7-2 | CASSLGGGKLFF
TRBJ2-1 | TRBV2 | CASKRGSSYNEQFF
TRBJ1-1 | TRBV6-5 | CASSSLSGTGGTEAFF
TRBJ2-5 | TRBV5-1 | CASSTPEETQYF
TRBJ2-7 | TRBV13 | CASSKTSGGSEQYF
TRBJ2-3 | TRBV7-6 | CASSRPWGGAPDTQYF
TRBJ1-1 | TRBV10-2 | CASSEDTGTEAFF
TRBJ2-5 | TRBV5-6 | CASSFGAGEAQYF
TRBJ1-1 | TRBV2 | CASTPRGTEAFF
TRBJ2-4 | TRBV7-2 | CASSRGLAVQYF
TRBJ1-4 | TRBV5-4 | CASSLTTDEKLFF
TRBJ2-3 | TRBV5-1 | CASSLEAGGTDTQYF
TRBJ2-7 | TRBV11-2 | CASSLEQGAYEQYF
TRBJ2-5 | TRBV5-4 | CASSSLAEETQYF
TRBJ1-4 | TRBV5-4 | CASGDRLATNEKLFF
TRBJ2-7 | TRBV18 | CASSPQLSGSGYEQYF
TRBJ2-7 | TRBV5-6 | CASSLAASSYEQYF
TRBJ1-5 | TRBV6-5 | CASREALQPQHF
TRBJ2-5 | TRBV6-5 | CASSYSDRGSQTQYF
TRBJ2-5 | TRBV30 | CALARIGQETQYF
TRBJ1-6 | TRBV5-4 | CASSLAGGTGGRNSPLHF
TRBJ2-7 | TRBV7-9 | CASSPGGLGSEQYF
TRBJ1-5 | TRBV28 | CASSSGTVANQPQHF
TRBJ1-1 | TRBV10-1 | CASSRGTDFEAFF
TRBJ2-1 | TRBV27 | CASSFRPGQIYNEQFF
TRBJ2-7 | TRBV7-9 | CASSLVGGYEQYF
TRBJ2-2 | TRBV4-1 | CASSQDRGTNTGELFF
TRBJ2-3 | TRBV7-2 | CASSRNPDTQYF
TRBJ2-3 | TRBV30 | CAWRTSGDTQYF
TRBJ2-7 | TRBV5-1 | CASSLAAGNFYEQYF
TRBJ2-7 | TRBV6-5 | CASSTLAGTYEQYF
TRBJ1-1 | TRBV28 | CASMTNGGRTEAFF
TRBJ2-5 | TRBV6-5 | CASSYSSGRETQYF
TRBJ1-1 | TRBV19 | CASRPTRAARGDGEAFF
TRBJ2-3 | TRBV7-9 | CASSLAGQFTDTQYF
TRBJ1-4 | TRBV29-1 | CSVGTGSNEKLFF
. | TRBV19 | CASSLSRDWSDYEQYF
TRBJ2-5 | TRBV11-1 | CASSSRQGALETQYF
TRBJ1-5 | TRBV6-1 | CATETVSNQPQHF
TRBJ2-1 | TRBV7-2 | CASSPSGWNEQFF
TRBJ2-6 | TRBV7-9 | CASSLEGTGGIRANVLTF
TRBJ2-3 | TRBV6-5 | CASSYAGQGTDTQYF
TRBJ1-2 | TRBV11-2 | CASSLAQGAGYGYTF
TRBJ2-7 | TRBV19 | CASSIRGGKLYEQYF
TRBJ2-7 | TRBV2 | CASSRDTTYEQYF
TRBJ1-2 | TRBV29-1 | CSVEDPDRQNYGYTF
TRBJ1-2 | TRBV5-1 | CASSPGRHYGYTF
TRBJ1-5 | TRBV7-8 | CASSSGQYNQPQHF
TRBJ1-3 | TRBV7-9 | CASSPTGKGNTIYF
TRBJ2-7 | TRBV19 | CASRGLAGGVSYEQYF
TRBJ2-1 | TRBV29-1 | CSAPTSGDNNEQFF